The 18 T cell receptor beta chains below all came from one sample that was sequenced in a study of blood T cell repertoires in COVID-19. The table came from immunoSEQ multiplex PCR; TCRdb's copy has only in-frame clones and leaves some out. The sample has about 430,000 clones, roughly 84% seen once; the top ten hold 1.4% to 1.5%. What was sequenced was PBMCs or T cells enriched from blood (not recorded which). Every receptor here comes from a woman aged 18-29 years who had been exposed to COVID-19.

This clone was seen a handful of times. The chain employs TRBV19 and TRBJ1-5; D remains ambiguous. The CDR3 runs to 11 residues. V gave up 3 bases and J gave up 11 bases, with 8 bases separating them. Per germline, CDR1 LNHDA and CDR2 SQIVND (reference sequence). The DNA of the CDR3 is TGTGCCAGTAGTATGCGGGCGGCCCAGCATTTT. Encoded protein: CASSMRAAQHF.

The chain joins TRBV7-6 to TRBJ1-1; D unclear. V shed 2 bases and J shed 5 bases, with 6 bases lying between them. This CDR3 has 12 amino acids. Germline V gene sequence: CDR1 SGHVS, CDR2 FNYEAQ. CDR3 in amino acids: CASSLTGTEAFF. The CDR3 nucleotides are TGTGCCAGCAGCTTAACCGGTACTGAAGCTTTCTTT.

The CDR3 nucleotides read TGCGCCAGCAGCTGGACAGGGGTGGGTTTAGACGAGCAGTACTTC. This translates into CASSWTGVGLDEQYF. The chain is built from TRBV5-1 and TRBJ2-7, with 9 positions matching TRBD1. The CDR3 contains 15 residues. The J segment lost 5 bases and the V segment lost 3 bases, leaving 9 bases of the junction unmatched. Germline V gives CDR1 SGHRS, CDR2 YFSETQ. The entire variable domain, with the rest obtained from reference TRBV5-1 and TRBJ2-7, is as follows: KAGVTQTPRYLIKTRGQQVTLSCSPISGHRSVSWYQQTPGQGLQFLFEYFSETQRNKGNFPGRFSGRQFSNSRSEMNVSTLELGDSALYLCASSWTGVGLDEQYFGPGTRLTVT.

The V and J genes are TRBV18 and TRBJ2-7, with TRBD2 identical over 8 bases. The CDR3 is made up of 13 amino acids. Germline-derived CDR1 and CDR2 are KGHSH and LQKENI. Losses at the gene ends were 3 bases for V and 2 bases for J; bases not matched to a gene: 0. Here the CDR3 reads CASSPSGAYEQYF. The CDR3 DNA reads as TGTGCCAGCTCACCTAGCGGGGCCTACGAGCAGTACTTC. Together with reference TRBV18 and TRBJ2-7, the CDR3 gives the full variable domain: NAGVMQNPRHLVRRRGQEARLRCSPMKGHSHVYWYRQLPEEGLKFMVYLQKENIIDESGMPKERFSAEFPKEGPSILRIQQVVRGDSAAYFCASSPSGAYEQYFGPGTRLTVT.

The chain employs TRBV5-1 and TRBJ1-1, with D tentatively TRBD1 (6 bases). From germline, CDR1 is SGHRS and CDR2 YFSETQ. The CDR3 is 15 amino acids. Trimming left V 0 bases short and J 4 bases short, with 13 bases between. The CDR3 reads CASSLVAGAGTEAFF. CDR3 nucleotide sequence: TGCGCCAGCAGCTTGGTTGCGGGGGCGGGCACTGAAGCTTTCTTT.

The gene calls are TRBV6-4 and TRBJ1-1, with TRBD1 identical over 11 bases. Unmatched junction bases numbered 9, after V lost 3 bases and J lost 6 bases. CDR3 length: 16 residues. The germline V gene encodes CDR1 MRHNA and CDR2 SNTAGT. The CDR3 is CASSEFPGQGASEAFF. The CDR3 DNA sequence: TGTGCCAGCAGTGAATTCCCAGGACAGGGGGCCTCTGAAGCTTTCTTT.

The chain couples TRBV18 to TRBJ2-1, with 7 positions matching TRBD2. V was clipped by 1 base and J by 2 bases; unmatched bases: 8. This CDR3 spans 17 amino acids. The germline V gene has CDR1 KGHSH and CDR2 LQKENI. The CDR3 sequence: CASSPLRTGGAYNEQFF. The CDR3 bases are TGTGCCAGCTCACCACTGCGTACGGGAGGTGCCTACAATGAGCAGTTCTTC.

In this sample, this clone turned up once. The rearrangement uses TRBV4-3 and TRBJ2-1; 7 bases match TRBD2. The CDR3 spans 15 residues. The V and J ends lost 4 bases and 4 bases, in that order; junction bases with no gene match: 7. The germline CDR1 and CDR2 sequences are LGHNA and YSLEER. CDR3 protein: CASSLSGGGYNEQFF. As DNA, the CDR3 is TGCGCCAGCAGCCTTTCGGGGGGTGGGTACAATGAGCAGTTCTTC.

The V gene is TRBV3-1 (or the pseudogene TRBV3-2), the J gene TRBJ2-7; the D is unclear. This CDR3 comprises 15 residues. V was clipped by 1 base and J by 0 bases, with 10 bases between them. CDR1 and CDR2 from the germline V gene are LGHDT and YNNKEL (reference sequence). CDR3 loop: CASSQGPMSSYEQYF. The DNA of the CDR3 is TGTGCCAGCAGCCAAGGCCCAATGAGCTCCTACGAGCAGTACTTC.

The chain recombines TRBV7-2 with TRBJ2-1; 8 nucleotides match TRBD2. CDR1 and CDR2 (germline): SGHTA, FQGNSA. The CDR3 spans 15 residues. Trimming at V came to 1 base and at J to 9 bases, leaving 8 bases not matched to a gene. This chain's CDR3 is CASSLGGTSNTEQFF. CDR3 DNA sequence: TGTGCCAGCAGCTTAGGCGGGACTAGTAATACTGAGCAGTTCTTC.

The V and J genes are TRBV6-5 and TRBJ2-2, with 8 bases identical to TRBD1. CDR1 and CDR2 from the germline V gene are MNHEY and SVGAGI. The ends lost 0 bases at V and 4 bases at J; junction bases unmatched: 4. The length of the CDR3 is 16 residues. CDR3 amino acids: CASSYSNRGATGELFF. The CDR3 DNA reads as TGTGCCAGCAGTTACTCGAACAGGGGGGCCACCGGGGAGCTGTTTTTT.

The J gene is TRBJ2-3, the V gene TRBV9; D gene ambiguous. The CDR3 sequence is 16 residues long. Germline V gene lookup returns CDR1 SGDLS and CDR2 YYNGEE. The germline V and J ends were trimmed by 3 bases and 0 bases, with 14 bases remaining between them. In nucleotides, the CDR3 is TGTGCCAGCAGCGACGGGTACACGACTAGCACAGATACGCAGTATTTT. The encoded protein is CASSDGYTTSTDTQYF.

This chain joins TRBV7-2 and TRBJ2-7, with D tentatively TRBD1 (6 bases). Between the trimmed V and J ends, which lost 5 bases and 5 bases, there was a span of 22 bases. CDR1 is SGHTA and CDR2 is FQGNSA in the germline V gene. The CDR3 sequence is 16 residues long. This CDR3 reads CASSLRILGGHHEQYF. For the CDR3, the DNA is TGTGCCAGCAGCCTCCGGATCCTAGGGGGACACCACGAGCAGTACTTC. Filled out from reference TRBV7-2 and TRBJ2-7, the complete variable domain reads GAGVSQSPSNKVTEKGKDVELRCDPISGHTALYWYRQSLGQGLEFLIYFQGNSAPDKSGLPSDRFSAERTGGSVSTLTIQRTQQEDSAVYLCASSLRILGGHHEQYFGPGTRLTVT.

CDR3 sequence (DNA): TGTGCCAGTAGTTTCGGGAACACTGAAGCTTTCTTT. Protein: CASSFGNTEAFF. This chain uses TRBV19 with TRBJ1-1; D gene ambiguous. The CDR3 contains 12 residues. In germline, CDR1 is LNHDA, CDR2 SQIVND (reference sequence). The V gene lost 5 bases and the J gene lost 1 base, with 5 bases spanning the gap.

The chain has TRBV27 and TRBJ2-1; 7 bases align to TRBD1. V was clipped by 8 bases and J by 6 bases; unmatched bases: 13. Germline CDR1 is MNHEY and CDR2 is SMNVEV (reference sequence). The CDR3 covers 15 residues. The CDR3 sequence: CASAPPGGYGNEQFF. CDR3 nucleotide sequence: TGTGCCAGCGCCCCCCCAGGGGGTTACGGCAATGAGCAGTTCTTC.

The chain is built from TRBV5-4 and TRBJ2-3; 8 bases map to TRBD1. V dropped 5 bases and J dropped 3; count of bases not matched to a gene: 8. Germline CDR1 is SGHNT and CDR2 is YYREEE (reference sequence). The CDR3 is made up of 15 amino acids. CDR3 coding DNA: TGTGCCAGCAGTTCTCAGGGGGCAGGTACAGATACGCAGTATTTT. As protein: CASSSQGAGTDTQYF.

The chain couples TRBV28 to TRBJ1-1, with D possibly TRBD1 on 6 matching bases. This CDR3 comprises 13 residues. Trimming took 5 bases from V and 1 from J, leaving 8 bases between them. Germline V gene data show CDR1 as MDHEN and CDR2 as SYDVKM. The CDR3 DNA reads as TGTGCCAGCAGTACACAGGGGAACACTGAAGCTTTCTTT. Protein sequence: CASSTQGNTEAFF.

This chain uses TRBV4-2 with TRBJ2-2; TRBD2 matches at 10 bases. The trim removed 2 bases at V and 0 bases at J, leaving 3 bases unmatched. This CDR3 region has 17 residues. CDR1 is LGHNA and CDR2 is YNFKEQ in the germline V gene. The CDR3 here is CASSQFGLAANTGELFF. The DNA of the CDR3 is TGTGCCAGCAGCCAATTTGGACTAGCGGCGAACACCGGGGAGCTGTTTTTT.